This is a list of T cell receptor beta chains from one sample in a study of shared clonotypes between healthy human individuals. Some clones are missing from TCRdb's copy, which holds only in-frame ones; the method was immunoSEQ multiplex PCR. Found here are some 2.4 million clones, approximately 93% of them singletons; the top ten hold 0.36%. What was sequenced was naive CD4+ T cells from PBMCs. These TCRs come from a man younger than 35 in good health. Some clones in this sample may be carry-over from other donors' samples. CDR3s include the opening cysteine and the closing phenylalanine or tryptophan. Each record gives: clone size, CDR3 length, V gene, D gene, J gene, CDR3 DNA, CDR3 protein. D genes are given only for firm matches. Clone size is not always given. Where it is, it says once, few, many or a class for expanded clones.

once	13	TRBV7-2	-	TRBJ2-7	TGTGCCAGCAGCCCCCCGGACTGGGCCGAGCAGTACTTC	CASSPPDWAEQYF
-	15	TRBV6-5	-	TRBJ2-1	TGTGCCAGCAGTTCCCGACACAGCTCCTACAATGAGCAGTTCTTC	CASSSRHSSYNEQFF
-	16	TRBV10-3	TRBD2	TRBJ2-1	TGTGCCATCAGTGAGAGAACGGGAGGTGCCTACAATGAGCAGTTCTTC	CAISERTGGAYNEQFF
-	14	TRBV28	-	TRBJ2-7	TGTGCCAGCACGGCCCCGGGGAGGATCTACGAGCAGTACTTC	CASTAPGRIYEQYF
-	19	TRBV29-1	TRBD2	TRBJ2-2	TGCAGCGTGCGGCGGACCTCTGGACTAGCGGGAGGGCACACCGGGGAGCTGTTTTTT	CSVRRTSGLAGGHTGELFF
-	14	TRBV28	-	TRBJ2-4	TGTGCCTCTCTCCCCTCGGGAGCCAAAAACATTCAGTACTTC	CASLPSGAKNIQYF
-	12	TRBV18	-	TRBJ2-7	TGTGCCAGCTCGTCAGACTTCTACGAGCAGTACTTC	CASSSDFYEQYF
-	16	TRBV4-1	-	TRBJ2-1	TGCGCCAGCAGCCAACCGACGAGCAGCTCCTACAATGAGCAGTTCTTC	CASSQPTSSSYNEQFF
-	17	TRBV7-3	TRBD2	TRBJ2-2	TGTGCCAGCAGCCCTGGGACTAGCGGGAGCCGCGCCGGGGAGCTGTTTTTT	CASSPGTSGSRAGELFF
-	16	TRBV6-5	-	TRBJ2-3	TGTGCCAGCAGTTACTCGCTAGTCTACGGCACAGATACGCAGTATTTT	CASSYSLVYGTDTQYF
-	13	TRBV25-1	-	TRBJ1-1	TGTGCCAGCCTAGGGGGGAGAGGCACTGAAGCTTTCTTT	CASLGGRGTEAFF
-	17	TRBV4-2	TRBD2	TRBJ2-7	TGTGCCAGCAGCCAAGGTAGCGGGAGGGCCTATACCTACGAGCAGTACTTC	CASSQGSGRAYTYEQYF
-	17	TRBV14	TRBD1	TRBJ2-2	TGTGCCAGCAGCCAACCAAGGGGGACAGGCAACACCGGGGAGCTGTTTTTT	CASSQPRGTGNTGELFF
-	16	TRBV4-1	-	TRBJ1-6	TGCGCCAGCAGCCAAGGTTCTCTCCGGGCCGATTCACCCCTCCACTTT	CASSQGSLRADSPLHF
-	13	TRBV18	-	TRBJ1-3	TGTGCCAGCTCACCAGCGAGGGACAACACCATATATTTT	CASSPARDNTIYF
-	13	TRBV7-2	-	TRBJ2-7	TGTGCCAGCAGCTTAGATCCTTCCTACGAGCAGTACTTC	CASSLDPSYEQYF
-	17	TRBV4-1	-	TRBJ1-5	TGCGCCAGCAGCCAAGAAATCCGGGGGGATAGCAATCAGCCCCAGCATTTT	CASSQEIRGDSNQPQHF